These 20 T cell receptor beta chains were sequenced from one sample in a study of shared clonotypes between healthy human individuals. Generated by immunoSEQ multiplex PCR, the TCRdb table keeps only in-frame clones and is missing some. The table includes about 600,000 clones, around 97% detected once. The material sequenced was naive CD4+ T cells sorted from blood. Subset of the sample: CD45RA+ positively selected. The receptor source for this set is a woman in her thirties in good health.

The chain is built from TRBV14 and TRBJ2-4, with unresolved D. CDR3 length equals 17 residues. Between the trimmed V and J ends, which lost 1 base and 0 bases, there was a span of 13 bases. Per the germline V gene, CDR1 is SGHDN and CDR2 is FVKESK. This CDR3 reads CASSQGIPWGAKNIQYF. The CDR3 coding sequence is TGTGCCAGCAGCCAAGGTATCCCGTGGGGAGCCAAAAACATTCAGTACTTC.

This chain uses TRBV28 with TRBJ1-1; D uncertain. Germline V gives CDR1 MDHEN, CDR2 SYDVKM. V lost 5 bases to trimming and J lost 6 bases, with 13 bases between them. The CDR3 is 13 amino acids. The CDR3 loop is CASSPRIVAEAFF. CDR3 coding DNA: TGTGCCAGCAGTCCCAGAATAGTCGCTGAAGCTTTCTTT.

The chain employs TRBV5-1 and TRBJ1-3, with 8 bases lining up with TRBD1. Unmatched junction bases numbered 4, after V lost 5 bases and J lost 0 bases. There are 15 residues in the CDR3. CDR1 SGHRS and CDR2 YFSETQ come from the germline V gene. The CDR3 spells CASRPTGGSGNTIYF. DNA of the CDR3: TGCGCCAGCAGACCCACAGGGGGCTCTGGAAACACCATATATTTT.

The chain couples TRBV6-6 to TRBJ2-2; 7 nucleotides align to TRBD2. V lost 7 bases to trimming and J lost 4 bases; unmatched junction nucleotides: 6. This CDR3 is 14 amino acids long. CDR1 is MNHNY and CDR2 is SVGAGI in the germline V gene (reference sequence). The DNA of the CDR3 is TGTGCCAGCAAGGGAGGGACTGCCACCGGGGAGCTGTTTTTT. This sequence encodes CASKGGTATGELFF.

The chain recombines TRBV10-3 with TRBJ1-2; TRBD1 is a possible D gene (5 bases). V was trimmed by 7 bases and J by 4 bases, leaving 16 bases between them. Germline CDR1 reads ENHRY; CDR2 reads SYGVKD. CDR3 size: 14 residues. The CDR3 bases are TGTGCCATCACCGACTCCGGGACGGTCTATGGCTACACCTTC. Amino acids: CAITDSGTVYGYTF.

In DNA form, the CDR3 reads TGCGCCAGCAGATACTCGATAGCGACCACGGGGGAGCAGTACTTC. Amino acid sequence: CASRYSIATTGEQYF. The chain joins TRBV5-1 to TRBJ2-7; D possibly corresponds to TRBD2 (5 bases). Trimming stripped 5 bases from V and 7 bases from J, with 22 bases between. The CDR3 totals 15 residues. Germline CDR1 is SGHRS and CDR2 is YFSETQ. The entire variable domain, with the rest obtained from reference TRBV5-1 and TRBJ2-7, is as follows: KAGVTQTPRYLIKTRGQQVTLSCSPISGHRSVSWYQQTPGQGLQFLFEYFSETQRNKGNFPGRFSGRQFSNSRSEMNVSTLELGDSALYLCASRYSIATTGEQYFGPGTRLTVT.

The gene calls are TRBV19 and TRBJ1-2; D is undetermined. Germline V gene lookup returns CDR1 LNHDA and CDR2 SQIVND (reference sequence). V was cut by 5 bases and J by 2 bases, with 12 bases left in between. This CDR3 is built from 14 residues. CDR3 loop: CASSPTGRNYGYTF. The CDR3 region has the DNA TGTGCCAGTAGTCCCACCGGACGGAACTATGGCTACACCTTC. Filled out from reference TRBV19 and TRBJ1-2, the complete variable domain reads DGGITQSPKYLFRKEGQNVTLSCEQNLNHDAMYWYRQDPGQGLRLIYYSQIVNDFQKGDIAEGYSVSREKKESFPLTVTSAQKNPTAFYLCASSPTGRNYGYTFGSGTRLTVV.

The chain uses TRBV28 and TRBJ1-3; possible D gene TRBD1, 6 bases. V lost 11 bases to trimming and J lost 3 bases, with 20 bases between them. The CDR3 covers 15 residues. CDR1 is MDHEN and CDR2 is SYDVKM in the germline V gene. CDR3: CAGGRAGDYGNTIYF. CDR3 in DNA: TGTGCCGGGGGGAGGGCAGGGGACTATGGAAACACCATATATTTT.

This chain joins TRBV28 and TRBJ1-1; D call uncertain. The CDR3 length is 16 residues. Trimming pared 5 bases from V and 10 bases from J, leaving 26 bases between. Germline CDR1 MDHEN, CDR2 SYDVKM. Written as DNA, the CDR3 is TGTGCCAGCAGTCTGGGTGTTTCGCAGGTAAAGGTCGGAGCTTTCTTT. Translation gives CASSLGVSQVKVGAFF.

The chain links TRBV6-1 to TRBJ2-7; D unclear. This CDR3 is built from 11 residues. Trimming stripped 10 bases from V and 3 bases from J, with 10 bases between. Germline assignment: CDR1 MNHNS and CDR2 SASEGT. CDR3: CATREVYEQYF. DNA for the CDR3: TGTGCCACCAGAGAGGTCTACGAGCAGTACTTC.

This clone was seen only once. The chain combines TRBV5-1 with TRBJ1-2; the match to TRBD1 covers 9 bases. Per germline, CDR1 SGHRS and CDR2 YFSETQ. The CDR3 has 14 residues. Trimming at V came to 5 bases and at J to 0 bases, leaving 2 bases not matched to a gene. CDR3 loop: CASRWTGANYGYTF. The CDR3 DNA reads as TGCGCCAGCAGATGGACAGGGGCTAACTATGGCTACACCTTC.

The J gene is TRBJ2-7, the V gene TRBV10-3; D call uncertain. The V and J ends lost 9 bases and 6 bases respectively, with 15 bases between them. Germline CDR1 and CDR2: ENHRY and SYGVKD. There are 12 residues in the CDR3. The CDR3 DNA reads TGTGCCATGGGCCCGTCGTCCGTCGAGCAGTACTTC. Its translation is CAMGPSSVEQYF.

The gene calls are TRBV28 and TRBJ1-1; tentatively, D is TRBD1 (5 bases). Germline V lookup: CDR1 MDHEN, CDR2 SYDVKM. The CDR3 consists of 14 residues. V lost 10 bases and J lost 10, with 25 bases in between. The CDR3 sequence: CATNIGAGNRRAFF. DNA for the CDR3: TGTGCCACAAATATAGGGGCAGGAAATCGGCGAGCTTTCTTT.

This chain uses TRBV19 with TRBJ2-7, with D maybe TRBD2 (5 bases). V gave up 3 bases and J gave up 3 bases, with 12 bases separating them. Germline lookup yields CDR1 LNHDA and CDR2 SQIVND (reference sequence). This CDR3 is built from 14 residues. The chain's CDR3 is CASSIQTNNYEQYF. In nucleotides, the CDR3 is TGTGCCAGTAGTATCCAGACTAACAACTACGAGCAGTACTTC. The variable domain in full, completed from reference TRBV19 and TRBJ2-7, reads DGGITQSPKYLFRKEGQNVTLSCEQNLNHDAMYWYRQDPGQGLRLIYYSQIVNDFQKGDIAEGYSVSREKKESFPLTVTSAQKNPTAFYLCASSIQTNNYEQYFGPGTRLTVT.

The chain couples TRBV10-3 to TRBJ2-1; D remains ambiguous. Germline-derived CDR1 and CDR2 are ENHRY and SYGVKD. V lost 10 bases and J 7 bases, leaving 20 bases between the germline ends. CDR3 length: 14 amino acids. CDR3 residues: CATRSEPSTNEQFF. The CDR3 DNA sequence: TGTGCCACCCGATCAGAGCCCAGTACAAATGAGCAGTTCTTC.

This CDR3 reads CASSFAGYSYEQYF. The DNA for the CDR3 is TGTGCCAGCAGCTTCGCAGGGTACTCCTACGAGCAGTACTTC. The chain links TRBV7-9 to TRBJ2-7, with D maybe TRBD1 (5 bases). V was clipped by 3 bases and J by 0 bases, with 9 bases between them. Germline loops: CDR1 SEHNR, CDR2 FQNEAQ (reference sequence). The CDR3 is 14 amino acids.

This chain joins TRBV19 and TRBJ2-7, with 7 nucleotides matching TRBD2. Germline lookup yields CDR1 LNHDA and CDR2 SQIVND (reference sequence). V trimming: 1 base; J trimming: 2 bases; junction bases outside the gene matches: 8. This CDR3 comprises 16 residues. The CDR3, as DNA: TGTGCCAGTAGTATAGGTTGGGGACTAACCACCTACGAGCAGTACTTC. Translation: CASSIGWGLTTYEQYF.

V and J are TRBV28 and TRBJ2-5; D not certain. The length of the CDR3 is 11 residues. Deletions cut 4 bases from V and 7 bases from J, with 7 bases between. The germline gives CDR1 MDHEN, CDR2 SYDVKM. The CDR3 protein is CASSSLGTQYF. The CDR3 DNA follows: TGTGCCAGCAGTTCCCTCGGGACCCAGTACTTC.

CDR3 sequence: CASSIGTQNEQFF. CDR3 in DNA: TGTGCCAGTAGTATCGGGACGCAAAATGAGCAGTTCTTC. The rearrangement uses TRBV19 and TRBJ2-1; TRBD1 or TRBD2 may be the D gene (5 bases each). V lost 3 bases to trimming and J lost 7 bases, with 10 bases between them. The CDR3 runs 13 residues. From germline, CDR1 is LNHDA and CDR2 SQIVND (reference sequence).

CDR3 DNA sequence: TGTGCCAGCAGCCAAGCCCGGCCAGTATGGGGATCCTCCTCCTACGAGCAGTACTTC. This sequence encodes CASSQARPVWGSSSYEQYF. The V call is TRBV4-2, the J call TRBJ2-5; D gene uncertain. The DNA matches TRBJ2-7 better at its end, which makes the J call doubtful. The CDR3 is 19 residues long. The V gene's germline CDR1 is LGHNA and CDR2 YNFKEQ.